Presented here are 30 T cell receptor beta chains from one specimen sequenced in a study of OX40 agonist ivuxolimab in advanced cancers. Only in-frame clones appear in the TCRdb table, and some are missing; sequencing was by immunoSEQ multiplex PCR. The profile shows 34,000 or so clones, 65% to 80% of them singletons. This specimen consisted of CD4+ or CD8+ T cells sorted from blood, obtained in a trial of the OX40 agonist ivuxolimab. These receptor sequences come from an adult with an advanced solid tumor such as melanoma, head and neck, liver or kidney cancer.

The chain has TRBV6-5 and TRBJ2-2; tentatively, D is TRBD2 (6 bases). This CDR3 has 14 residues. V lost 11 bases and J 4 bases, leaving 17 bases between the germline ends. CDR1 and CDR2 (germline): MNHEY, SVGAGI. The chain's CDR3 is CASTAGRITGELFF. CDR3 DNA: TGTGCCTCCACCGCGGGGCGGATCACCGGGGAGCTGTTTTTT.

V and J are TRBV6-6 and TRBJ1-1; TRBD1 matches 12 bases. Looked up from germline, CDR1 is MNHNY and CDR2 is SVGAGI (reference sequence). The CDR3 extends over 14 amino acids. With 7 bases clipped from V and 11 bases from J, the junction kept 11 bases outside the gene matches. The CDR3 nucleotides are TGTGCCAGCAAAATGGGACAGGGGGCTGGACGGGCTTTCTTT. Protein product: CASKMGQGAGRAFF.

This rearrangement joins TRBV6-4 to TRBJ2-2, with D tentatively TRBD1 or TRBD2 (6 bases each). The CDR3 spans 14 residues. Germline V gives CDR1 MRHNA, CDR2 SNTAGT. Trimming took off 2 bases at V and 6 bases at J, with 10 bases between the two ends. CDR3 coding DNA: TGTGCCAGCAGTGACGAGGGGGAGGCCGGGGAGCTGTTTTTT. Its protein is CASSDEGEAGELFF.

CDR3 residues: CASSPWTSGIEQYF. In DNA form, the CDR3 reads TGTGCCAGCAGCCCCTGGACTAGCGGGATCGAGCAGTACTTC. This chain joins TRBV9 and TRBJ2-7, with 12 bases aligning to TRBD2. The CDR3 is made up of 14 amino acids. The germline V gene encodes CDR1 SGDLS and CDR2 YYNGEE. J lost 6 bases, V lost 4 bases, and 5 bases had no gene match.

The rearrangement uses TRBV7-8 and TRBJ2-2; 8 nucleotides line up with TRBD1. J gave up 5 bases and V 0 bases, and 5 bases lay outside the gene matches. Germline V CDR1 and CDR2: SGHVS, FQNEAQ. The CDR3 extends over 16 amino acids. The CDR3 DNA follows: TGTGCCAGCAGCTTAGCGACAGGGGTAGGGACCGGGGAGCTGTTTTTT. Translation gives CASSLATGVGTGELFF.

The DNA for the CDR3 is TGTGCCAGCAGCTCAAGCTCTCCAACACTCAGTGTCTACCTCTCTGGAAACACCATATATTTT. Its translation is CASSSSSPTLSVYLSGNTIYF. The chain links TRBV14 to TRBJ1-3; no clear D. Germline loops: CDR1 SGHDN, CDR2 FVKESK. V lost 5 bases and J lost 0, with 29 bases in between. CDR3 length: 21 amino acids.

The chain combines TRBV6-5 with TRBJ1-1; D might be TRBD1 (5 bases). This CDR3 spans 13 amino acids. V lost 5 bases, J lost 5 bases, and 12 bases lay in between. Germline V gives CDR1 MNHEY, CDR2 SVGAGI. The CDR3 DNA follows: TGTGCCAGCAGTCAGGGTTATGTTACTGAAGCTTTCTTT. As protein: CASSQGYVTEAFF.

The chain is built from TRBV7-9 and TRBJ1-1, with TRBD1 matching 8 bases. Germline trimming cut 1 base from V and 3 bases from J; bases unmatched to any gene: 1. CDR1 and CDR2 from the germline V gene are SEHNR and FQNEAQ (reference sequence). CDR3 length: 14 residues. CDR3 sequence reads: CASSLDRGDTEAFF. CDR3 DNA: TGTGCCAGCAGCTTAGACAGGGGGGACACTGAAGCTTTCTTT.

The chain joins TRBV7-9 to TRBJ1-4; no firm D call. With 3 bases removed from V and 7 bases from J, the gap between germline ends came to 9 bases. The CDR3 covers 13 residues. Germline values: CDR1 SEHNR, CDR2 FQNEAQ (reference sequence). CDR3 protein: CASSLIVPEKLFF. Written as DNA, the CDR3 is TGTGCCAGCAGCTTGATAGTGCCTGAAAAACTGTTTTTT.

This chain connects TRBV7-6 to TRBJ1-1; a possible D gene is TRBD1 (5 bases). The CDR3 covers 16 residues. V was shortened by 5 bases and J by 0 bases, with 16 bases between the two germline ends. The germline gives CDR1 SGHVS, CDR2 FNYEAQ. CDR3 DNA: TGTGCCAGCAGCGAGGGACCGGCGATCATGAACACTGAAGCTTTCTTT. Protein product: CASSEGPAIMNTEAFF.

The V and J genes are TRBV25-1 and TRBJ1-2, with D perhaps matching TRBD1 (6 bases). The germline V gene has CDR1 MGHDK and CDR2 SYGVNS. The V gene lost 4 bases and the J gene lost 6 bases, with 18 bases spanning the gap. The length of the CDR3 is 15 residues. For the CDR3, the DNA is TGTGCCAGCAGTGTCTCCCGGAGGAGGGGGAATGGCTACACCTTC. Its translation: CASSVSRRRGNGYTF.

This chain uses TRBV9 with TRBJ2-2; 9 bases match TRBD1. Germline CDR1 is SGDLS and CDR2 is YYNGEE. The CDR3 covers 16 residues. Losses at the gene ends were 4 bases for V and 4 bases for J; bases not matched to a gene: 8. The CDR3 is CASSNVQGAGTGELFF. The CDR3 DNA follows: TGTGCCAGCAGCAACGTACAGGGGGCGGGCACCGGGGAGCTGTTTTTT. The full variable domain, completed using reference TRBV9 and TRBJ2-2, is DSGVTQTPKHLITATGQRVTLRCSPRSGDLSVYWYQQSLDQGLQFLIQYYNGEERAKGNILERFSAQQFPDLHSELNLSSLELGDSALYFCASSNVQGAGTGELFFGEGSRLTVL.

Only one count was recorded for this clone. The rearrangement uses TRBV7-6 and TRBJ1-2; D unresolved. The CDR3 has 13 amino acids. Per germline, CDR1 SGHVS and CDR2 FNYEAQ. Trimming stripped 11 bases from V and 3 bases from J, with 16 bases between. The CDR3 DNA sequence: TGTGCCTGGTTGGTGGGTGATCACTATGGCTACACCTTC. It translates to CAWLVGDHYGYTF.

This clone was picked up a small number of times. The chain carries TRBV28 and TRBJ2-7; 10 positions agree with TRBD1. The V gene's germline CDR1 is MDHEN and CDR2 SYDVKM. J gave up 0 bases and V 6 bases, and 5 bases lay outside the gene matches. This CDR3 contains 15 residues. Here the CDR3 reads CASRPGTGASYEQYF. CDR3 nucleotide sequence: TGTGCCAGCAGGCCCGGGACAGGGGCCTCCTACGAGCAGTACTTC.

The V and J genes are TRBV10-3 and TRBJ2-5, with D hard to call. Germline CDR1 and CDR2: ENHRY and SYGVKD. There are 14 residues in the CDR3. Trimming shortened V by 4 bases and J by 5 bases, and 14 bases separated the two germline ends. This CDR3 is CAISGIPELETQYF. CDR3 DNA: TGTGCCATCAGTGGGATTCCTGAGTTGGAGACCCAGTACTTC.

The chain employs TRBV6-1 and TRBJ2-3; D may be TRBD1 or TRBD2 (5 bases each). Trimming removed 3 bases at V and 0 bases at J, with 10 bases between. The CDR3 contains 15 residues. Germline lookup yields CDR1 MNHNS and CDR2 SASEGT. CDR3 in amino acids: CASSDGGGSTDTQYF. In nucleotides, the CDR3 is TGTGCCAGCAGTGATGGGGGTGGTAGCACAGATACGCAGTATTTT.

The chain couples TRBV5-6 to TRBJ2-4; D possibly corresponds to TRBD2 (6 bases). CDR1 and CDR2 from the germline V gene are SGHDT and YYEEEE. The V and J ends lost 5 bases and 1 base respectively, with 13 bases between them. The CDR3 sequence is 15 residues long. The CDR3 reads CASSPNGGAKNIQYF. In DNA form, the CDR3 reads TGTGCCAGCAGTCCCAATGGGGGGGCCAAAAACATTCAGTACTTC. The full variable domain, with the rest looked up from reference TRBV5-6 and TRBJ2-4, is DAGVTQSPTHLIKTRGQQVTLRCSPKSGHDTVSWYQQALGQGPQFIFQYYEEEERQRGNFPDRFSGHQFPNYSSELNVNALLLGDSALYLCASSPNGGAKNIQYFGAGTRLSVL.

This clone has just a few counts. V and J are TRBV11-2 and TRBJ1-2; D not resolved. Germline V gene data show CDR1 as SGHAT and CDR2 as FQNNGV. V lost 1 base to trimming and J lost 4 bases, with 16 bases between them. CDR3 length equals 16 residues. CDR3 nucleotide sequence: TGTGCCAGCAGCTTAGTCGGGAGCGGGTCCCTCTATGGCTACACCTTC. Protein product: CASSLVGSGSLYGYTF.

This chain joins TRBV6-1 and TRBJ1-5; D uncertain. Trimming took 1 base from V and 7 from J, leaving 17 bases between them. Germline V lookup: CDR1 MNHNS, CDR2 SASEGT. The CDR3 is 16 residues long. CDR3 in amino acids: CASSEVRARVRQPQHF. CDR3 nucleotides: TGTGCCAGCAGTGAAGTGCGCGCGAGGGTGCGGCAGCCCCAGCATTTT.

The V gene is TRBV7-8, the J gene TRBJ1-3; D not resolved. V lost 1 base and J lost 5, with 15 bases in between. The CDR3 has 16 residues. From germline, CDR1 is SGHVS and CDR2 FQNEAQ. The CDR3 region has the DNA TGTGCCAGCAGCTTAGTGGGGAGCGTTGGAAGAAACACCATATATTTT. Residues: CASSLVGSVGRNTIYF.

This chain connects TRBV5-6 to TRBJ2-2; D is ambiguous. CDR3 length equals 13 residues. The V and J ends lost 0 bases and 9 bases respectively, with 9 bases between them. Germline V lookup: CDR1 SGHDT, CDR2 YYEEEE. CDR3 in amino acids: CASSLASWRELFF. Written as DNA, the CDR3 is TGTGCCAGCAGCTTGGCCTCCTGGAGGGAGCTGTTTTTT. Supplemented by reference TRBV5-6 and TRBJ2-2, the full variable domain reads DAGVTQSPTHLIKTRGQQVTLRCSPKSGHDTVSWYQQALGQGPQFIFQYYEEEERQRGNFPDRFSGHQFPNYSSELNVNALLLGDSALYLCASSLASWRELFFGEGSRLTVL.

This clone was seen once. The chain recombines TRBV9 with TRBJ1-2; TRBD1 agrees at 9 bases. In germline, CDR1 is SGDLS, CDR2 YYNGEE. V lost 0 bases and J lost 0; bases outside the gene matches: 12. This CDR3 has 19 amino acids. This CDR3 is CASSVEAGQGLATNYGYTF. CDR3 bases: TGTGCCAGCAGCGTAGAAGCGGGACAGGGTTTGGCCACTAACTATGGCTACACCTTC.

This clone was counted once. The V call is TRBV5-1, the J call TRBJ1-5; D perhaps matches TRBD1 (5 bases). This CDR3 has 20 amino acids. Germline loops: CDR1 SGHRS, CDR2 YFSETQ. Trimming stripped 0 bases from V and 0 bases from J, with 22 bases between. The CDR3 spells CASSLVPAGKGSYSNQPQHF. CDR3 DNA sequence: TGCGCCAGCAGCTTGGTCCCAGCAGGGAAAGGGTCTTATAGCAATCAGCCCCAGCATTTT.

This chain links TRBV6-5 with TRBJ1-2, with a possible D match to TRBD1 (6 bases). Germline CDR1 reads MNHEY; CDR2 reads SVGAGI. CDR3 length equals 14 residues. Trimming took 5 bases from V and 0 from J, leaving 10 bases between them. The CDR3 DNA reads as TGTGCCAGCAGTACCTGGACAGCTAACTATGGCTACACCTTC. Translation gives CASSTWTANYGYTF.

V gene TRBV6-6 combines with J gene TRBJ1-1; D may be TRBD1 (5 bases). From germline, CDR1 is MNHNY and CDR2 SVGAGI (reference sequence). The germline V and J ends were trimmed by 5 bases and 0 bases, with 7 bases remaining between them. The CDR3 covers 13 residues. As DNA, the CDR3 is TGTGCCAGCAGTCGACAGTTGAACACTGAAGCTTTCTTT. Protein product: CASSRQLNTEAFF.

The CDR3 DNA sequence: TGTGCTAGTGCCTCGGAGGGGGCGCCTAACACTGAAGCTTTCTTT. Encoded protein: CASASEGAPNTEAFF. J is TRBJ1-1 and V is TRBV12-5, with 7 bases matching TRBD1. Germline CDR1 is LGHNT and CDR2 is FRNRAP. The length of the CDR3 is 15 residues. The V segment lost 7 bases and the J segment 2 bases; nucleotides outside the gene matches: 10.

The DNA of the CDR3 is TGTGCCTGGACTCTCGGGGGCCACCAAGAGACCCAGTACTTC. The encoded protein is CAWTLGGHQETQYF. The chain is built from TRBV30 and TRBJ2-5, with D perhaps assigned TRBD1 or TRBD2 (6 bases each). The CDR3 spans 14 residues. The V end was cut by 4 bases, the J end by 0 bases, with 12 bases between. Germline-derived CDR1 and CDR2 are GTSNPN and SVGIG (reference sequence).

CDR3 nucleotides: TGTGCCAGCAGCTATTTTAACCGAAGGGCTTTCTTT. Its protein product is CASSYFNRRAFF. The chain links TRBV14 to TRBJ1-1; D gene uncertain. The germline V and J ends were trimmed by 5 bases and 11 bases, with 15 bases remaining between them. CDR3 size: 12 residues. Germline CDR1 is SGHDN and CDR2 is FVKESK. The full variable domain, in which reference TRBV14 and TRBJ1-1 provide the parts outside the CDR3, is EAGVTQFPSHSVIEKGQTVTLRCDPISGHDNLYWYRRVMGKEIKFLLHFVKESKQDESGMPNNRFLAERTGGTYSTLKVQPAELEDSGVYFCASSYFNRRAFFGQGTRLTVV.

This clone was found a few times. The rearrangement links TRBV5-1 to TRBJ1-1; D unclear. Looked up from germline, CDR1 is SGHRS and CDR2 is YFSETQ. This CDR3 contains 14 residues. Trimming removed 0 bases from V and 7 bases from J, with 13 bases in between. The CDR3 is CASSLVGYGSEAFF. CDR3 bases: TGCGCCAGCAGCTTGGTCGGGTACGGTAGTGAAGCTTTCTTT.

This chain uses TRBV19 with TRBJ1-5; D possibly corresponds to TRBD1 (6 bases). The CDR3 loop spans 13 amino acids. The ends were cut back, 6 bases at V and 7 bases at J, with 13 bases in the middle. The germline V gene encodes CDR1 LNHDA and CDR2 SQIVND (reference sequence). In DNA form, the CDR3 reads TGTGCCAGTAGCACAGGGTTCAGACAGCCCCAGCATTTT. The encoded protein is CASSTGFRQPQHF.